This T cell receptor beta chain is from a study of blood T cell repertoires in COVID-19. The count of this clone is one. The table came from immunoSEQ multiplex PCR; TCRdb's copy has only in-frame clones and leaves some out. The sample includes some 31,000 clones, around 77% of them seen just once. The sequencing sample was made of peripheral blood. The clonotype was recovered from a woman aged 70-85 years with active or convalescent COVID-19.

The CDR3 DNA reads as TGCAGCGTTGATACAGGCATACGGGAGACCCAGTACTTC. It yields the protein CSVDTGIRETQYF. The genes are TRBV29-1 and TRBJ2-5; TRBD1 is a possible D gene (5 bases). Germline V CDR1 and CDR2: SQVTM, ANQGSEA. This CDR3 has 13 residues. V was shortened by 3 bases and J by 5 bases, with 13 bases between the two germline ends.